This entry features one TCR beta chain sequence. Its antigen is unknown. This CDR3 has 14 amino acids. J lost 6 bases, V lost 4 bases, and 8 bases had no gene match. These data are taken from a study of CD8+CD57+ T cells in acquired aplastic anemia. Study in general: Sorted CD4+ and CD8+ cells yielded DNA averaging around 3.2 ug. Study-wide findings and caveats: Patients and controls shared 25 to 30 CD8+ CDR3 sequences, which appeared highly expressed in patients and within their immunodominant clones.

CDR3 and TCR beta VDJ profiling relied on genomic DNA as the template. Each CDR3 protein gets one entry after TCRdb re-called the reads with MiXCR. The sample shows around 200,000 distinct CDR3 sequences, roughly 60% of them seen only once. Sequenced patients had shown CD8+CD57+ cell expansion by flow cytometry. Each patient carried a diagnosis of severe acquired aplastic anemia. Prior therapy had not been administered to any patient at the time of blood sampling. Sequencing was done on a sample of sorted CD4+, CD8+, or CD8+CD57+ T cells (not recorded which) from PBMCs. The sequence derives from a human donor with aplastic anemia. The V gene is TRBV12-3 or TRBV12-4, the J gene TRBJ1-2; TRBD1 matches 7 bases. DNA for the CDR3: TGTGCCAGCAGTTCTATAGGGACAGAGAATGGCTACACCTTC. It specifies CASSSIGTENGYTF.